This TCR beta chain was obtained from a study of blood T cell repertoires in COVID-19. Study-level background: Material from acute and convalescent COVID-19 was sourced from the United States, Italy and Spain. Nucleic acid was either cDNA or gDNA, and it came from T cells, B-cell-depleted T cells, or PBMCs.

Participant-given clinical history determined each cohort assignment. Per the original methods: Amplification of reference gene primers was used by the study to estimate nucleated cell counts. Repertoires were generated with immunoSEQ multiplex PCR, while TCRdb's copy carries only in-frame clones and drops some. The V and J calls and the clone size are those of that table, but D and trimming were determined from the DNA. This table has some 340,000 clones, 87% appearing once. The CDR3 contains 15 residues. CDR1 and CDR2 (germline): MNHEY, SVGAGI. V was cut by 2 bases and J by 3 bases, with 13 bases left in between.

V and J are TRBV6-5 and TRBJ1-1; TRBD1 might be the D (5 bases). Sequencing was done on a sample of PBMCs or T cells enriched from blood (not recorded which). This clonotype originated in a woman younger than 45 who had recovered from COVID-19. CDR3: CASSYGRARDTEAFF. CDR3 DNA: TGTGCCAGCAGTTACGGTAGGGCCAGGGACACTGAAGCTTTCTTT.